Many counts were recorded for the clone carrying this T cell receptor (beta chain). Its antigen is unknown. This sample is drawn from a study of T cells in Graves' hyperthyroidism and ophthalmopathy. General observations from the study: Ophthalmopathy, which appeared later, was predicted by the model a median around 6.5 months before onset. Expanded thyroid clonotypes (above 0.001) were mostly also found in blood.

RNA transcripts were the template for amplifying TCR beta CDR3 regions. A set of HTBI primers served as the primers for a first-round RT-PCR of the TCR CDR3. One entry per CDR3 protein results from TCRdb running MiXCR on the multiplex PCR reads. This table holds around 620,000 distinct CDR3 sequences, around 42% found once. Germline CDR1 reads SEHNR; CDR2 reads FQNEAQ (reference sequence). This CDR3 is 16 amino acids long. The trim removed 5 bases at V and 3 bases at J, leaving 6 bases unmatched. The clonotype originates from an adult woman with Graves' disease, either hyperthyroidism or ophthalmopathy (not recorded which). The chain recombines TRBV7-9 with TRBJ2-6; 8 positions agree with TRBD1. What was sequenced was peripheral blood or thyroid tissue (not recorded which). The DNA for the CDR3 is TGTGCCAGCAGCCCTTGGACAGGGTATGGGGCCAACGTCCTGACTTTC. Amino acids: CASSPWTGYGANVLTF. Supplemented by reference TRBV7-9 and TRBJ2-6, the full variable domain reads DTGVSQNPRHKITKRGQNVTFRCDPISEHNRLYWYRQTLGQGPEFLTYFQNEAQLEKSRLLSDRFSAERPKGSFSTLEIQRTEQGDSAMYLCASSPWTGYGANVLTFGAGSRLTVL.